Listed below are T cell receptor beta chains from one sample, sequenced in a study of tumor and adjacent non-tumor tissue in lung cancer. TCRdb used MiXCR to reprocess the multiplex PCR reads, holding one entry per CDR3 protein. In the table there are under 95,000 distinct CDR3 sequences, about four fifths of which are singletons. Specimen: distant non-tumor lung tissue. Source of these receptors: a man in his 60s with non-small cell lung cancer. Both conserved end residues are part of each CDR3. D genes are given only for firm matches. Some rows mark clone size as missing; the rest say once, few, many or name a class of expanded clone.

>TRBJ2-3|TRBD2|.|TRBV5-1
TGCGCCAGCAGCTTGATAGCGGGAGGGGATACGCAGTATTTT
CASSLIAGGDTQYF
>TRBJ2-1|.|.|TRBV11-3
TGTGACAGCAGCGACGACAAAGAGTCCTACAATGAGCAGTTCTTC
CDSSDDKESYNEQFF
>TRBJ2-5|TRBD2|.|TRBV20-1
TGCAGTACTAGAGAAGATCTAGCGGGAGAGACCCAGTACTTC
CSTREDLAGETQYF
>TRBJ2-7|.|once|TRBV29-1
.
CSVGQGTHKRYF
>TRBJ2-1|.|.|TRBV12-5
TGTGCTAGTGTTACGGGACAAAGCTACAATGAGCAGTTCTTC
CASVTGQSYNEQFF
>TRBJ1-2|TRBD1|.|TRBV20-1
TGCAGTGCTAGGACAGGGGGCAACTGTGGCTACACCTTC
CSARTGGNCGYTF
>TRBJ1-1|.|many|TRBV5-5
TGTGCCAGCAGTACGGGACGCCTCGGGGCTGAAGCTTTCTTT
CASSTGRLGAEAFF
>TRBJ1-1|.|many|TRBV5-4
TGTGCCAGCAGCTCGGGCGACACCTTCGGAGGAGCTTTCTTT
CASSSGDTFGGAFF
>TRBJ2-7|TRBD1|.|TRBV6-1
TGTGCCATCAGTGAACCCGGGACAGGGGGCGACCAGCAGTACTTC
CAISEPGTGGDQQYF
>TRBJ2-5|.|.|TRBV12-3/TRBV12-4
TGTGCCAGCAGTTTAGGGCAGGGAGGTTTCCAAAAGACCCAGTACTTC
CASSLGQGGFQKTQYF
>TRBJ2-2|TRBD2|.|TRBV11-3
TGTGCCTGCAGCTCTCGGGTAGCGGGAGGATACAGAGCCGGGGAGCTGTTTTTT
CACSSRVAGGYRAGELFF
>TRBJ1-6|.|many|TRBV20-1
TGCAGTGCTACCGGGGGAACTAATTCACCCCTCCACTTT
CSATGGTNSPLHF
>TRBJ1-1|.|few|TRBV19
TGTGCCACCAAACCAGGTCGGGACACTGAAGCTTTCTTT
CATKPGRDTEAFF
>TRBJ2-7|TRBD1|many|TRBV20-1
TGCAGTGCCGAGACGTCAGGGGGCTACGAGCAGTACTTC
CSAETSGGYEQYF
>TRBJ2-3|.|.|TRBV6-2/TRBV6-3
TGTGCCGGCAGTTACGTGACAGCCAGGCGCAGCACAGATACGCAGTATTTT
CAGSYVTARRSTDTQYF
>TRBJ2-7|.|.|TRBV11-3
TGTGCCAGCAGCTTCGACGGGATTTACGAGCAGTGCTTC
CASSFDGIYEQCF
>TRBJ1-5|TRBD1|.|TRBV7-9
TGTGCCAGCAGCCTAACGACAGGGGATAGCAATCAGCCCCAGCATTTT
CASSLTTGDSNQPQHF
>TRBJ2-1|TRBD2|.|TRBV20-1
TGCAGTGCCTCGCGGGTTAGCGGGAGCGACGAGCATTTCTTC
CSASRVSGSDEHFF
>TRBJ2-1|TRBD2|.|TRBV20-1
TGCAGTGTCTTCAGACTAGCGCAAAGTTCCTACAATGAGCAGTTATTC
CSVFRLAQSSYNEQLF
>TRBJ2-7|.|.|TRBV5-4
TGTGCCAACACCTTGGCCGGTACGGTCTCCTACGAGCAGTATTTC
CANTLAGTVSYEQYF
>TRBJ1-1|.|many|TRBV10-1
TGCGCCAGCAGTGAGTCGAGGGGGGGTCCTGAAGCTTTCTTT
CASSESRGGPEAFF
>TRBJ2-7|.|.|TRBV6-5
TGTACCAGTGGCAATGGGGGAATCACTCGCTACGAGCAGTACTTC
CTSGNGGITRYEQYF
>TRBJ2-5|.|.|TRBV12-3/TRBV12-4
TGTGCCAGCAGTTTACCGGTAGAAACCCAGTACTTC
CASSLPVETQYF
>TRBJ2-6|.|.|TRBV11-2
TGTGCCAGCAGCTTAGTTTCAAATGACAGGCCCTCTGGGGCCGACGTCCTGACTTTC
CASSLVSNDRPSGADVLTF
>TRBJ2-1|TRBD2|.|TRBV6-5
TGTGCCGGCAGTTATGGGGGTTCCAGCGGGAGCTACAATGAGCAGTTCTTC
CAGSYGGSSGSYNEQFF
>TRBJ1-5|.|.|TRBV6-1
TGTGCCAGCAGTTGGCACAATAGCAATCGGCCCCAGCATTTT
CASSWHNSNRPQHF
>TRBJ1-1|.|.|TRBV6-5
TGTGCCAGCAGTTACTCGAATAACAGAGAAACTGAAGCTTTCTTT
CASSYSNNRETEAFF
>TRBJ2-5|.|.|TRBV11-2
TGTGTCAGCACCTCTACAGGTGAGGAGCCCCAGTACTTC
CVSTSTGEEPQYF
>TRBJ1-1|.|many|TRBV5-6
TGTGCCAGCAGCTTGCAGCGGGGGACCGAAGCTTTCTTT
CASSLQRGTEAFF
>TRBJ2-2|.|.|TRBV4-3
TGCGCCAGCAGCCAAGAGCTCACCGGGGAGTTGTTTTTT
CASSQELTGELFF
>TRBJ2-6|TRBD1|.|TRBV11-2
TGTACCAACAGCTTAGTTCCAAAGGACAGGCCTTCTGGGGCCAACGTCCTGACTTTC
CTNSLVPKDRPSGANVLTF
>TRBJ2-1|.|.|TRBV11-2
TGTGCCAGCAGCTTTCGAGCAGGGTTGGTAGTTGATCAGTTCTTC
CASSFRAGLVVDQFF
>TRBJ2-7|.|few|TRBV20-1
TGCAGTGCTAATGATAGGACCTACGACCAGTACTTC
CSANDRTYDQYF
>TRBJ1-1|.|.|TRBV29-1
TGCAGCGTTGCACTAGAGCCGGACACTGAAGCTTTCTTT
CSVALEPDTEAFF
>TRBJ2-7|TRBD1|once|TRBV19
TGTGCCAGTACAGGCCGGGACAGGGGCGAGCAGTACTTC
CASTGRDRGEQYF
>TRBJ1-3|TRBD1|.|TRBV11-2
TGTGTCAGCAGCGAACAGGGGTCAAGCTCTGGAAACACCATATACTTT
CVSSEQGSSSGNTIYF
>TRBJ1-1|.|.|TRBV6-1
TGTGCCAGGAGTGAAGGCAGTGGCGACACTGAAGCTTTCTTT
CARSEGSGDTEAFF
>TRBJ2-6|.|.|TRBV4-3
TGCCCCAGCAGCCAAGAGGCGGTGCCTGGGGCCAATATCCTGACTTTC
CPSSQEAVPGANILTF
>TRBJ2-1|.|.|TRBV11-3
TGTGCCAGCTGCTTAGGGGGGACTAACATCCACAATGAGCAGTTCTTC
CASCLGGTNIHNEQFF
>TRBJ2-7|.|.|TRBV7-8
TGTGCCAGCAACTCCGGGACGGAGAAGGAGTACTTC
CASNSGTEKEYF
>TRBJ2-1|TRBD2|.|TRBV6-7
TGTGCCAACAGTTATAATAGCGGGCTAGCGGGAGGCCCCGTGCGAAATGAGCAGTTCTTC
CANSYNSGLAGGPVRNEQFF
>TRBJ1-1|.|few|TRBV11-2
TGTGCCAGCAACTACGAGGGTGGCACTGAAGCTTTCTTT
CASNYEGGTEAFF
>TRBJ2-2|.|once|TRBV4-3
TGCGCCAGCAGTCAGGGCCCGCCAGGGGACACCGGGGAGCTGTTTTTT
CASSQGPPGDTGELFF
>TRBJ2-3|.|once|TRBV29-1
TGCAGCGTGGGGCCCCTTGGATTACATACCCAGTATTTT
CSVGPLGLHTQYF
>TRBJ2-7|.|.|TRBV5-1
TGCGCCAGCAGCTTGGACCGACCCCTCTCCTCCTACGAGCAGTACTTC
CASSLDRPLSSYEQYF
>TRBJ2-1|.|once|TRBV5-4
TGTGCCAGCAGCTCGAATTCAGCTTACAATGAGCAGTTCTTC
CASSSNSAYNEQFF
>TRBJ2-5|.|.|TRBV7-9
TGTGCCAGCGCCAGGGGGAGGATGGAGACCCAGTACTTC
CASARGRMETQYF
>TRBJ2-5|.|.|TRBV6-2/TRBV6-3
TGTGCCAGGAGTTACAGGGTAGGGGGAGCAGGGAAAGAGACCCAGTACTTC
CARSYRVGGAGKETQYF
>TRBJ2-3|TRBD2|.|TRBV12-3/TRBV12-4
TGTGCCAGCAGTTTAGGACCAGCTAGCGGGAGTACAGACCCGAGTCTAGATACGCAGTATTTT
CASSLGPASGSTDPSLDTQYF
>TRBJ1-5|.|.|TRBV24-1
TGTGCCACCTGCGATGGGGGGAATCAGCCCCAGCATTTT
CATCDGGNQPQHF
>TRBJ2-1|TRBD2|.|TRBV11-3
TGTACCATCAGCTTCGGGAGGGCCAGTGAGCAGTTCTTC
CTISFGRASEQFF
>TRBJ1-1|.|once|TRBV5-4
TGTGTCAGTAGCGCTACAGTGGTGCGTGCTGAAGCTTTCTTT
CVSSATVVRAEAFF
>TRBJ2-1|.|once|TRBV11-3
TGTGCCAGTAGCTTATGTCTTCTTAGAGAGCAGTTCTTC
CASSLCLLREQFF
>TRBJ2-6|.|.|TRBV4-3
TGTGCCAGCAGCCAAGAGGCGGTGTCTGGGGCCAAGGTCCTGACATTC
CASSQEAVSGAKVLTF
>TRBJ2-7|.|.|TRBV6-2/TRBV6-3
TGTGCCAACAGTTACGCTTCCCACGAGCAGTACTTC
CANSYASHEQYF
>TRBJ2-5|TRBD2|.|TRBV5-4
TGTGCCGACAGAGGGGACTACCTCCAAGAGACCCAGTACTTC
CADRGDYLQETQYF
>TRBJ1-3|TRBD1|many|TRBV11-2
TGTGCCAGCAGCTTGGACAGGGAAGGAAACACCATATATTTT
CASSLDREGNTIYF
>TRBJ2-2|.|.|TRBV12-3/TRBV12-4
TGTGGTAGCAGTTCGATACAGTTCGGGGAGCTGTTTTTT
CGSSSIQFGELFF